This is a list of T cell receptor beta chains from one sample in a study of blood T cells in healthy people across ages. A single record per CDR3 protein comes from TCRdb applying MiXCR to the 5' RACE reads. The repertoire holds about 1.5 million distinct CDR3 sequences, with roughly 43% as singletons. Sequenced sample: blood. The receptor source for this set is a woman aged 18-29 years in good health. The CDR3 runs from the conserved cysteine through the conserved F or W.

13 TRBJ1-2 TRBV7-9 CASSYPEGGGYTF
14 TRBJ2-3 TRBV12-3/TRBV12-4 CASSWRRGTDTQYF
12 TRBJ1-2 TRBV7-9 CASSLVSHGYTF
14 TRBJ2-1 TRBV28 CASLSGGAKNEQFF
13 TRBJ1-1 TRBV30 CAWSATPNTEAFF
17 TRBJ2-1 TRBV10-3 CAIGGVRGTDYGNEQFF
12 TRBJ2-5 TRBV20-1 CSARTPGHEQYF
14 TRBJ1-2 TRBV13 CASSSRTGVIGYTF
18 TRBJ2-6 TRBV4-1 CASSQETGRYSGANVLTF
15 TRBJ1-6 TRBV4-2 CASSPDLTYNSPLHF
15 TRBJ2-3 TRBV27 CASRRQGNEVDTQYF
17 TRBJ2-1 TRBV27 CASSPGTGDWYYNEQFF
15 TRBJ2-1 TRBV6-1 CTSSRRSGSGDEQFF
16 TRBJ1-2 TRBV29-1 CSVEDLRDRTDYGYTF
15 TRBJ2-1 TRBV29-1 CSAGRSSSSYNEQFF
15 TRBJ1-1 TRBV28 CASSFGQGMNTEAFF
13 TRBJ1-4 TRBV29-1 CSARFRGPEKLFF
14 TRBJ2-1 TRBV27 CASISERPYNEQFF
15 TRBJ2-7 TRBV20-1 CSARDHGISSYEQYF
15 TRBJ1-2 TRBV25-1 CASSEIRDRGYGYTF
12 TRBJ2-3 TRBV7-2 CASASGPDTQYF
15 TRBJ2-1 TRBV18 CASSPPRYSYNEQFF
13 TRBJ1-5 TRBV6-5 CASSYDTYQPQHF
14 TRBJ2-2 TRBV4-2 CASSGTSYTGELFF
16 TRBJ2-1 TRBV24-1 CATSDAGQGDYNEQFF